This TCR beta chain originates from a study of Graves' ophthalmopathy and Graves' hyperthyroidism. V lost 9 bases to trimming and J lost 4 bases; unmatched junction nucleotides: 10. Germline V gives CDR1 SGHTA, CDR2 FQGNSA. CDR3 length: 15 amino acids. Study conclusions and caveats: The model flagged ophthalmopathy progression at more than 70% sensitivity and 72% to 75% specificity.

Details on this clonotype: Antigen unknown.

Ophthalmopathic donors had moderate-to-severe activity, CAS ≥3 and NOSPECS ≥4, with disease that had lasted under 3 months. From fresh peripheral blood, over 9 ml in volume, the PBMCs were obtained. RNA transcripts yielded amplified TCR beta CDR3 regions. Scientists carried out first-round RT-PCR using HTBI primers and then a second-round multiplex PCR. TCRdb reanalysed the multiplex PCR reads using MiXCR and keeps one entry per CDR3 protein. The sample consists of 300,000 to 400,000 distinct CDR3 sequences, roughly 16% of them appearing once. The chain carries TRBV7-2 and TRBJ2-2; TRBD1 matches 8 bases. The clonotype originates from an adult man with Graves' ophthalmopathy. The sequencing input was peripheral blood. The CDR3 region is CASRRRGRGTGELFF. CDR3 coding DNA: TGTGCCAGTAGGCGCAGGGGGCGCGGCACCGGGGAGCTGTTTTTT.